Below, 4 T cell receptor beta chains from the same sample are listed, as sequenced in a study of cytomegalovirus exposure and HLA in healthy donors. PCR used 60 Vbeta primers and 13 Jbeta primers. Only in-frame clones appear in the TCRdb table, and some are missing; sequencing was by immunoSEQ multiplex PCR. Among 130,000 or so clones listed, about three quarters were seen once. Input material: PBMCs. Receptors originate from a woman in her forties in good health and CMV-seronegative.

J is TRBJ1-1 and V is TRBV18; the D is unclear. The CDR3 is 14 amino acids. The germline CDR1 and CDR2 sequences are KGHSH and LQKENI. Trimming stripped 3 bases from V and 3 bases from J, with 11 bases between. The CDR3 sequence is CASSPTYGDTEAFF. The CDR3 region has the DNA TGTGCCAGCTCACCGACGTACGGGGACACTGAAGCTTTCTTT. Combining the CDR3 with reference TRBV18 and TRBJ1-1 gives the whole variable domain NAGVMQNPRHLVRRRGQEARLRCSPMKGHSHVYWYRQLPEEGLKFMVYLQKENIIDESGMPKERFSAEFPKEGPSILRIQQVVRGDSAAYFCASSPTYGDTEAFFGQGTRLTVV.

The rearrangement uses TRBV1 and TRBJ2-7; whether TRBD2, the table's D call, matches the DNA was not checked. TRBV1 is a recognized pseudogene. This CDR3 has 15 amino acids. CDR3 region: CTSSPPSGTQYEQYF. Here the CDR3 DNA reads TGCACCAGCAGTCCCCCTAGCGGGACCCAGTACGAGCAGTACTTC.

This clone was seen just once. V and J are TRBV13 and TRBJ1-5; no reliable D call. The CDR3 contains 12 residues. The germline V gene has CDR1 PRHDT and CDR2 FYEKMQ (reference sequence). The germline V and J ends were trimmed by 5 bases and 3 bases, with 5 bases remaining between them. The CDR3 coding sequence is TGTGCCAGCAGCGTAAACAATCAGCCCCAGCATTTT. Translation: CASSVNNQPQHF.

V and J are TRBV2 and TRBJ1-3; D is undetermined. The CDR3 loop spans 14 amino acids. In germline, CDR1 is SNHLY, CDR2 FYNNEI. Trimming cost V 1 base and J 4 bases, with 8 bases left between them. The CDR3 DNA reads TGTGCCAGCAGTGAAGTCGGGGTCGGAAACACCATATATTTT. It specifies CASSEVGVGNTIYF.